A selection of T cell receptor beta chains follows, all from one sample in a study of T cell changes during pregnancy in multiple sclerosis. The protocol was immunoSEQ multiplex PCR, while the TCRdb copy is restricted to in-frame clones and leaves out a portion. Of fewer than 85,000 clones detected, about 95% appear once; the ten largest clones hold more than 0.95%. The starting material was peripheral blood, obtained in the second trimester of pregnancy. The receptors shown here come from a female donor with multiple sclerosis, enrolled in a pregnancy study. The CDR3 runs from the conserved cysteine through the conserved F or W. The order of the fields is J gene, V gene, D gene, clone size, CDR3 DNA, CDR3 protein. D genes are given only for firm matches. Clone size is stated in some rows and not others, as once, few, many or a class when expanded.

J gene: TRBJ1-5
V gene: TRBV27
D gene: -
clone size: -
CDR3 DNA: TGTGCCAGCAGTTCCCTAGGTCAGCCCCAGCATTTT
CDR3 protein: CASSSLGQPQHF

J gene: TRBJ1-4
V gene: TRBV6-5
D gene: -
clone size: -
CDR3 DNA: TGTGCCAGCAGTTACTCGGGCCGAGCAACTAATGAAAAACTGTTTTTT
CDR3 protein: CASSYSGRATNEKLFF

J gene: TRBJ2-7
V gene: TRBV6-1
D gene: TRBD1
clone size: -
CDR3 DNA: TGTGCCAGCGATTGGGGACAGGGGGCAGACGAGCAGTACTTC
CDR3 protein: CASDWGQGADEQYF

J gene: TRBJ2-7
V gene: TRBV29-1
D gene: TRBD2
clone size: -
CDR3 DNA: TGCAGCGTTAGGTCCGGGGGGGGGACCTACGAGCAGTACTTC
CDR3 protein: CSVRSGGGTYEQYF

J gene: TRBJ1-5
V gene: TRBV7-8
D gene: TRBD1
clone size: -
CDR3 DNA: TGTGCCAGCAGCTTTCGGAAAATAGGGACAGTCAATCAGCCCCAGCATTTT
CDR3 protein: CASSFRKIGTVNQPQHF

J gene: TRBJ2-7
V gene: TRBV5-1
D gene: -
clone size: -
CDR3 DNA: TGCGCCAGCAGCTCAGGCAACTCGCCCTACGAGCAGTACTTC
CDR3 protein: CASSSGNSPYEQYF

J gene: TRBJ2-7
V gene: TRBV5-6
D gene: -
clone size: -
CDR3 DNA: TGTGCCAGCAGCGGGGCTCACAGGGATCCCGAGCAGTACTTC
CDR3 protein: CASSGAHRDPEQYF

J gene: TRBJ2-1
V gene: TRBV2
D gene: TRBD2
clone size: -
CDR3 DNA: TGTGCCACCCTGGCGGGAGAGACCTACAATGAGCAGTTCTTC
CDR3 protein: CATLAGETYNEQFF

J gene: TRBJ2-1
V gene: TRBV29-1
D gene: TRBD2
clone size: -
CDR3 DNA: TGCAGCGTCCTCCCAACCCTTAGCGGGAGGGCGCAGAGAACTCAGCAGTTCTTC
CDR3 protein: CSVLPTLSGRAQRTQQFF

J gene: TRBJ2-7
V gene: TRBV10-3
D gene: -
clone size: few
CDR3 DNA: TGTGCCATCAGTCCGACTAGTGGCTCAGCCGAGCAGTACTTC
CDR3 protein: CAISPTSGSAEQYF

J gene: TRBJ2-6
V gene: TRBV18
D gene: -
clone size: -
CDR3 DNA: TGTGCCAGCTCACCACCGGGAGCACAGATCGTTTCTGGGGCCAACGTCCTGACTTTC
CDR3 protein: CASSPPGAQIVSGANVLTF

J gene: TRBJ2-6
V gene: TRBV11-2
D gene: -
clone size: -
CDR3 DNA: TGTGCCAGCAGGCAATACCGGGGCTCTGGGGCCAACGTCCTGACTTTC
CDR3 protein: CASRQYRGSGANVLTF

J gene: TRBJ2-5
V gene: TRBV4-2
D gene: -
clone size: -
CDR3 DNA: TGTGCCAGCAGCCAAGACTCGGGACAAAGGGGCGAGACCCAGTACTTC
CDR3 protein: CASSQDSGQRGETQYF

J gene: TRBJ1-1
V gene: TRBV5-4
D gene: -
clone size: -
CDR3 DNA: TGTGCCAGCAGCCGCAGTTATCAGGATGAAGCTTTCTTT
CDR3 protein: CASSRSYQDEAFF